This T cell receptor beta chain was identified during a study of cytomegalovirus exposure and HLA in healthy donors. The PCR made use of 60 Vbeta and 13 Jbeta primers. Measured with immunoSEQ multiplex PCR; TCRdb has only the in-frame clones, and not every one. This sample has 150,000 to 200,000 clones; over 75% occur once, and the top ten carry roughly 13%. The V end was cut by 5 bases, the J end by 0 bases, with 13 bases between. Looked up from germline, CDR1 is SGHRS and CDR2 is YFSETQ. The CDR3 is made up of 15 amino acids. The origin of this receptor is a man aged 45-60 years in good health and CMV-seropositive. This rearrangement joins TRBV5-1 to TRBJ2-3; D gene ambiguous. Sequencing used PBMCs. CDR3 DNA: TGCGCCAGCAGTGGCGGCAGATCTAGCACAGATACGCAGTATTTT. Amino acid sequence: CASSGGRSSTDTQYF.